The sequence of this T cell receptor beta chain was determined in a study of breast tumors, draining lymph nodes, adjacent tissues. Between the trimmed V and J ends, which lost 5 bases and 2 bases, there was a span of 15 bases. Germline CDR1 and CDR2: LNHDA and SQIVND (reference sequence). This CDR3 comprises 15 residues. In TCRdb, the multiplex PCR reads were re-called with MiXCR into one record per CDR3 protein. Here the sample spans 150,000 to 200,000 distinct CDR3 sequences, around 33% being singletons. Many counts were recorded for this clonotype. Its antigen is not known. The study, taken as a whole, reports: Data only fit, rather than demonstrated, lymph node origin of most tumor T cells. Tumor repertoires ranked between lymph nodes and nontumor tissue in diversity, with V and J gene preferences. Luminal-like breast cancer showed significantly greater tumor-nontumor repertoire similarity than basal-like breast cancer did.

The lymph nodes were axillary draining lymph nodes from breast cancer patients. The chain links TRBV19 to TRBJ1-2, with D perhaps matching TRBD1 (5 bases). The TCR originated in a female donor with breast cancer. Some clones in this sample may be carry-over from other donors' samples. Sequencing was performed on axillary lymph node tissue. The CDR3 DNA sequence: TGTGCCAGTAGTCCCCCGGGACGGGCGAACTATGGCTACACCTTC. Protein: CASSPPGRANYGYTF.